A single sample gave rise to the 19 T cell receptor beta chains below, sequenced in a study of CD8 T cells in ankylosing spondylitis. TCRdb passed the 5' RACE reads through MiXCR, listing each CDR3 protein once. In the table there are a few hundred thousand distinct CDR3 sequences, about 10% of which are singletons. Sequencing used blood, either unsorted or a sorted T cell fraction (not recorded which). Source of these receptors: a male donor with ankylosing spondylitis or in good health (not recorded which).

The chain recombines TRBV11-2 with TRBJ1-1; D remains unclear. Trimming shortened V by 0 bases and J by 4 bases, and 6 bases separated the two germline ends. Per germline, CDR1 SGHAT and CDR2 FQNNGV. This CDR3 region has 13 residues. For the CDR3, the DNA is TGTGCCAGCAGCTTAGATCCCATCACTGAAGCTTTCTTT. Translation: CASSLDPITEAFF. The complete variable domain, with remaining parts taken from reference TRBV11-2 and TRBJ1-1, reads EAGVAQSPRYKIIEKRQSVAFWCNPISGHATLYWYQQILGQGPKLLIQFQNNGVVDDSQLPKDRFSAERLKGVDSTLKIQPAKLEDSAVYLCASSLDPITEAFFGQGTRLTVV.

Ten or more counts support this clonotype. The J gene is TRBJ1-5, the V gene TRBV28, with 7 nucleotides matching TRBD1. This CDR3 has 17 residues. V lost 3 bases to trimming and J lost 1 base; unmatched junction nucleotides: 9. CDR1 is MDHEN and CDR2 is SYDVKM in the germline V gene. For the CDR3, the DNA is TGTGCCAGCAGTTTCGGGACAGCAGTTCTAAGCAATCAGCCCCAGCATTTT. Translating gives CASSFGTAVLSNQPQHF.

This clonotype was seen many times. V gene TRBV25-1 combines with J gene TRBJ2-7; tentatively, D is TRBD1 (5 bases). CDR1 is MGHDK and CDR2 is SYGVNS in the germline V gene. Deletions cut 4 bases from V and 4 bases from J, with 14 bases between. The CDR3 is 14 residues long. Here the CDR3 reads CASSGTGTYYEQYF. CDR3 in DNA: TGTGCCAGCAGTGGTACAGGAACCTATTACGAGCAGTACTTC.

Many counts were recorded for this clonotype. This chain joins TRBV12-3 or TRBV12-4 and TRBJ2-1; 11 bases align to TRBD2. The CDR3 runs to 15 residues. Trimming at V came to 7 bases and at J to 4 bases, leaving 6 bases not matched to a gene. The CDR3 here is CASNKGLADYNEQFF. CDR3 coding DNA: TGTGCCAGCAACAAGGGACTAGCGGATTACAATGAGCAGTTCTTC.

This clonotype was recorded many times. The V and J genes are TRBV20-1 and TRBJ2-7; TRBD2 agrees at 8 bases. The CDR3 has 13 amino acids. The germline gives CDR1 DFQATT, CDR2 SNEGSKA (reference sequence). Trimming took 4 bases from V and 6 from J; bases not matched to a gene: 8. The CDR3 loop reads CSATSGRPGEQYF. The CDR3 nucleotides are TGCAGTGCTACAAGCGGGAGACCGGGCGAGCAGTACTTC.

The gene calls are TRBV3-1 and TRBJ2-3, with TRBD1 matching 11 bases. The CDR3 has 18 residues. J gave up 5 bases and V 0 bases, and 10 bases lay outside the gene matches. Germline V CDR1 and CDR2: LGHDT, YNNKEL (reference sequence). The CDR3 region has the DNA TGTGCCAGCAGCCAAGATCGGACAGGGGGCGTTCTGGTAGATACGCAGTATTTT. Protein product: CASSQDRTGGVLVDTQYF.

V is TRBV7-2 and J is TRBJ1-3, with 7 bases identical to TRBD1. Trimming cost V 5 bases and J 0 bases; bases outside gene matches: 4. Germline assignment: CDR1 SGHTA and CDR2 FQGNSA. The CDR3 has 15 amino acids. The CDR3 reads CASSRGGSSGNTIYF. The CDR3 DNA sequence: TGTGCCAGCAGCCGAGGGGGCTCCTCTGGAAACACCATATATTTT.

This clonotype was counted a few times. The genes are TRBV15 and TRBJ2-1; D ambiguous. CDR1 LNHNV and CDR2 YYDKDF come from the germline V gene (reference sequence). CDR3 length equals 14 residues. The V gene lost 5 bases and the J gene lost 4 bases, with 12 bases spanning the gap. CDR3 nucleotides: TGTGCCACCAGCCACCGACCCCCGTACAATGAGCAGTTCTTC. Its translation: CATSHRPPYNEQFF.

This clonotype was picked up many times. The chain employs TRBV6-5 and TRBJ2-7; no definite D call. The CDR3 is 15 residues long. Germline assignment: CDR1 MNHEY and CDR2 SVGAGI. V gave up 2 bases and J gave up 1 base, with 12 bases separating them. The CDR3 loop is CASSYLGTVSYEQYF. The CDR3 DNA reads TGTGCCAGCAGTTACCTCGGTACAGTTTCCTACGAGCAGTACTTC.

This chain connects TRBV7-9 to TRBJ2-3; 7 bases line up with TRBD2. J was trimmed by 1 base and V by 2 bases; bases with no gene match: 3. This CDR3 is 15 amino acids long. Germline V gene sequence: CDR1 SEHNR, CDR2 FQNEAQ (reference sequence). The CDR3 DNA sequence: TGTGCCAGCAGCTTACCGGGGGGTCGCACAGATACGCAGTATTTT. This sequence encodes CASSLPGGRTDTQYF.

This clonotype was counted at least ten times. This CDR3 reads CAPQLGTTRWTEAFF. CDR3 in DNA: TGCGCCCCCCAATTAGGGACAACTAGGTGGACTGAAGCTTTCTTT. V usage is TRBV5-1 and J usage is TRBJ1-1, with D maybe TRBD1 (6 bases). Germline V CDR1 and CDR2: SGHRS, YFSETQ. The CDR3 consists of 15 residues. V was pared by 10 bases and J by 5 bases, with 24 bases between.

Ten or more counts support this clonotype. The J gene is TRBJ2-7, the V gene TRBV28, with D maybe TRBD2 (5 bases). The V and J ends lost 10 bases and 2 bases respectively, with 18 bases between them. Germline V gene data show CDR1 as MDHEN and CDR2 as SYDVKM. The CDR3 loop spans 14 amino acids. The CDR3 region has the DNA TGTGCCACCTCACCGGACGGGATTACCTACGAGCAGTACTTC. This codes for CATSPDGITYEQYF. The whole variable domain, remainder taken from reference TRBV28 and TRBJ2-7, is DVKVTQSSRYLVKRTGEKVFLECVQDMDHENMFWYRQDPGLGLRLIYFSYDVKMKEKGDIPEGYSVSREKKERFSLILESASTNQTSMYLCATSPDGITYEQYFGPGTRLTVT.

The rearrangement links TRBV20-1 to TRBJ1-2; D is undetermined. CDR3 length: 13 amino acids. The germline CDR1 and CDR2 sequences are DFQATT and SNEGSKA (reference sequence). Trimming removed 1 base from V and 6 bases from J, with 12 bases in between. This chain's CDR3 is CSARVFSSDGYTF. The CDR3, as DNA: TGCAGTGCTAGAGTTTTCTCCTCGGATGGCTACACCTTC.

This clonotype was detected ten times or more. J is TRBJ1-5 and V is TRBV5-1, with 8 bases matching TRBD1. Germline lookup yields CDR1 SGHRS and CDR2 YFSETQ. This CDR3 is 15 amino acids long. Trimming cost V 4 bases and J 7 bases; bases outside gene matches: 10. Here the CDR3 reads CASSQSGQVEQPQHF. CDR3 in DNA: TGCGCCAGCAGCCAATCGGGACAGGTTGAACAGCCCCAGCATTTT. The variable domain in full, with the rest retrieved from reference TRBV5-1 and TRBJ1-5, is KAGVTQTPRYLIKTRGQQVTLSCSPISGHRSVSWYQQTPGQGLQFLFEYFSETQRNKGNFPGRFSGRQFSNSRSEMNVSTLELGDSALYLCASSQSGQVEQPQHFGDGTRLSIL.

This clonotype was counted a few times. This sequence joins TRBV15 and TRBJ2-1, with 7 nucleotides matching TRBD2. V lost 1 base, J lost 5 bases, and 5 bases stayed unmatched. CDR1 is LNHNV and CDR2 is YYDKDF in the germline V gene (reference sequence). The CDR3 length is 15 residues. This CDR3 reads CATSRVVAGNNEQFF. The CDR3 DNA sequence: TGTGCCACCAGCAGAGTGGTAGCGGGTAACAATGAGCAGTTCTTC.

This clonotype was seen at least ten times. The V and J genes are TRBV5-5 and TRBJ1-5, with D perhaps TRBD1 (5 bases). The CDR3 loop spans 14 amino acids. CDR1 and CDR2 from the germline V gene are SGHKS and YYEKEE (reference sequence). Trimming cost V 3 bases and J 5 bases, with 12 bases left between them. CDR3 in amino acids: CASSSGGADQPQHF. The CDR3 nucleotides are TGTGCCAGCAGCTCTGGAGGGGCGGATCAGCCCCAGCATTTT.

This clonotype was counted at least ten times. The chain employs TRBV5-1 and TRBJ2-1; 7 nucleotides match TRBD2. The V gene's germline CDR1 is SGHRS and CDR2 YFSETQ. The CDR3 is 17 residues long. The junction had 15 bases not matched to a gene; V was cut back by 4 bases and J by 5 bases. The CDR3 DNA sequence: TGCGCCAGCAGCCTCCTCTCGGGGGAGGGTGGAAACAATGAGCAGTTCTTC. This gives the protein CASSLLSGEGGNNEQFF.

This clonotype was recorded many times. The V gene is TRBV20-1, the J gene TRBJ2-3; D might be TRBD2 (6 bases). V dropped 0 bases and J dropped 5 bases, with 21 bases sitting between them. Per germline, CDR1 DFQATT and CDR2 SNEGSKA (reference sequence). The CDR3 extends over 17 amino acids. The CDR3, as DNA: TGCAGTGCTAGAGATCAAGGAGGGAGGTTTGATGAAGATACGCAGTATTTT. Amino acids: CSARDQGGRFDEDTQYF.

Ten or more counts support this clonotype. This rearrangement joins TRBV20-1 to TRBJ2-7; no definite D call. V dropped 6 bases and J dropped 0 bases, with 15 bases sitting between them. Germline V gene sequence: CDR1 DFQATT, CDR2 SNEGSKA (reference sequence). CDR3 length: 14 residues. The CDR3 DNA reads as TGCAGTGCCGGCGTACGTACGAGCTCCTACGAGCAGTACTTC. Translated, it gives CSAGVRTSSYEQYF.